Below, one T cell receptor beta chain is given with its context. The junction and the germline gene differ at one end; a read error may be behind it. This entry belongs to a study of response to subunit inactivated influenza vaccine. CDR1 and CDR2 from the germline V gene are MRHNA and SNTAGT. The CDR3 is 10 residues long. TCRdb ran MiXCR on the RT-PCR reads and lists one entry per CDR3 protein. The data hold hundreds of thousands of distinct CDR3 sequences, with about 10% observed a single time. Separately, the same data were catalogued under a study of T cells expressing NK-cell markers. That paper states: The cDNA for TCR beta came from 5'RACE template switching with UMIs. One of the eight sequenced donors was seronegative, whereas the other seven were HCMV-seropositive. Sorting was limited to alpha-beta TCR-expressing T cells with an anti-gamma-delta TCR antibody in several experiments. For four donors, these clonotypes were likewise the leading ones in the CD3+CD56-NKG2C+ fraction.

The sequence was obtained from a man in his fifties who received an inactivated influenza vaccine. Sample: PBMCs from blood, taken on the day of vaccination. The genes are TRBV6-4 and TRBJ2-6, with D perhaps given as TRBD1 or TRBD2 (6 bases each). CDR3 region: CASKGRDKAF. The CDR3 DNA sequence: TGTGCCAGCAAGGGGCGGGACAAGGCTTTC.